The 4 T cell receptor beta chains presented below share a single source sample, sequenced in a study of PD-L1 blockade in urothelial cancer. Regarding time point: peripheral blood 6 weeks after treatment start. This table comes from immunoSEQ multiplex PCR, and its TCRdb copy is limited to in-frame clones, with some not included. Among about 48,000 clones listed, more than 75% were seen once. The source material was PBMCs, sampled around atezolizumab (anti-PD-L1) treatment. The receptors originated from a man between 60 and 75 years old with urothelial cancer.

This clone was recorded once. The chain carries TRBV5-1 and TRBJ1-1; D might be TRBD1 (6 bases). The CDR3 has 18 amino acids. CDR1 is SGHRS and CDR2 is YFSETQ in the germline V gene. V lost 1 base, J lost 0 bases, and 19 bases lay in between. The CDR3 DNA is TGCGCCAGCAGCTTGAGCTACAGCAGGGGAATCGTGAACACTGAAGCTTTCTTT. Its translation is CASSLSYSRGIVNTEAFF.

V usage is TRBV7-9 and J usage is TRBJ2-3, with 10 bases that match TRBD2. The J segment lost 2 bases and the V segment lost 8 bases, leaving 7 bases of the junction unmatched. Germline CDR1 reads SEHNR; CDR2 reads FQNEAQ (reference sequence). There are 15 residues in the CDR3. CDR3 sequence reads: CASSESGGATDTQYF. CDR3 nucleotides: TGTGCCAGCTCGGAGAGCGGGGGGGCCACAGATACGCAGTATTTT.

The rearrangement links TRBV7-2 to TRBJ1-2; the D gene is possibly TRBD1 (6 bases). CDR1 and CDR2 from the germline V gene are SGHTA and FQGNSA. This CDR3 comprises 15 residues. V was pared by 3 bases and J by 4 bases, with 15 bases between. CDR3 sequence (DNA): TGTGCCAGCAGCTTGGGAACAGGGTTGAGCTATGGCTACACCTTC. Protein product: CASSLGTGLSYGYTF.

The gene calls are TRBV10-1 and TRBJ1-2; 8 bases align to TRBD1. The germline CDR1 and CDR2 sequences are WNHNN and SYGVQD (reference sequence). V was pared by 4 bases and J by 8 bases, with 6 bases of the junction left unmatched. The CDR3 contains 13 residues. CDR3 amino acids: CASSAPGGRGYTF. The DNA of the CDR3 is TGCGCCAGCAGTGCCCCAGGGGGCCGGGGCTACACCTTC.